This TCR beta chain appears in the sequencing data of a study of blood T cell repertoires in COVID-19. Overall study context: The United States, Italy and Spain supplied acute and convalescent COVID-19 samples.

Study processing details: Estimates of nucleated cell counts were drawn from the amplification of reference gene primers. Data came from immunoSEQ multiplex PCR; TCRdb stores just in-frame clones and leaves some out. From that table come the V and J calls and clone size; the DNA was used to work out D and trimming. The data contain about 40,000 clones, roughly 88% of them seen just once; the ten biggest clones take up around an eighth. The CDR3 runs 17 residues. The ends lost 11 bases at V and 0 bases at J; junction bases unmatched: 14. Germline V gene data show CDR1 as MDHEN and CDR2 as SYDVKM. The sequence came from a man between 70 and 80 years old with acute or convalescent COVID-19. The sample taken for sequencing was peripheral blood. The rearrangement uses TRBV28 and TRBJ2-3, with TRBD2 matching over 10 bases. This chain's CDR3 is CAASPAGGPSSTDTQYF. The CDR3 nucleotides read TGTGCCGCAAGCCCAGCGGGAGGGCCCAGTAGCACAGATACGCAGTATTTT.